The next 9 T cell receptor beta chains were all read from a single sample in a study of neurological immune-mediated disorders. TCRdb analysed the 5' RACE reads with MiXCR anew, one entry per CDR3 protein. The sample records tens of thousands of distinct CDR3 sequences, less than 9% being singletons. Input material: CD4+ T cells from blood. The receptors here all came from a man aged 50 to 60 in good health.

This clonotype appeared many times. The rearrangement links TRBV29-1 to TRBJ2-5; the D gene is possibly TRBD2 (7 bases). Germline loops: CDR1 SQVTM, CDR2 ANQGSEA. The CDR3 runs 14 residues. The V end lost 0 bases, the J end lost 7 bases, and 15 bases lay between the germline ends. The CDR3 here is CSVEEYREGGTQYF. For the CDR3, the DNA is TGCAGCGTTGAAGAATACAGGGAGGGAGGGACCCAGTACTTC.

This clonotype was observed many times. The chain employs TRBV5-6 and TRBJ2-1, with 8 bases matching TRBD1. CDR3 length: 12 residues. Germline V lookup: CDR1 SGHDT, CDR2 YYEEEE. Trimming removed 3 bases from V and 14 bases from J; junction bases left unmatched: 7. The CDR3 is CASSWTGSIKFF. CDR3 sequence (DNA): TGTGCCAGCAGCTGGACAGGGTCGATAAAGTTCTTC.

This clonotype was seen ten or more times. CDR3 DNA sequence: TGCGCCAGCAGCGTGGGACAGAACTCCTACGAGCAGTACTTC. Its protein is CASSVGQNSYEQYF. V gene TRBV5-1 combines with J gene TRBJ2-7; 7 bases agree with TRBD1. The germline V gene has CDR1 SGHRS and CDR2 YFSETQ. The V gene end was trimmed by 4 bases and the J gene end by 0 bases; junction bases not matched to a gene: 4. The CDR3 runs 14 residues.

The gene calls are TRBV5-1 and TRBJ2-2, with 7 bases lining up with TRBD1. CDR3 length: 14 amino acids. V dropped 4 bases and J dropped 4; count of bases not matched to a gene: 4. Per the germline V gene, CDR1 is SGHRS and CDR2 is YFSETQ. The CDR3 loop is CASSPRQGTGELFF. DNA for the CDR3: TGCGCCAGCAGCCCGCGACAGGGCACCGGGGAGCTGTTTTTT.

This clonotype was counted many times. The rearrangement joins TRBV28 to TRBJ2-7, with D perhaps being TRBD1 or TRBD2 (5 bases each). Per the germline V gene, CDR1 is MDHEN and CDR2 is SYDVKM. V was trimmed by 6 bases and J by 0 bases, leaving 15 bases between them. This CDR3 is built from 15 residues. CDR3 in DNA: TGTGCCAGCAGACTCGGGACGGTAAGCTCCTACGAGCAGTACTTC. Encoded protein: CASRLGTVSSYEQYF.

This clonotype has at least ten counts. This rearrangement joins TRBV20-1 to TRBJ2-4; TRBD2 matches at 7 bases. Germline loops: CDR1 DFQATT, CDR2 SNEGSKA (reference sequence). Losses at the gene ends were 6 bases for V and 2 bases for J; bases not matched to a gene: 10. The CDR3 length is 15 residues. CDR3 bases: TGCAGTGCATTGGGGGAGGGCATGTCCAAAAACATTCAGTACTTC. Its protein product is CSALGEGMSKNIQYF.

This clonotype has ten or more counts. The J gene is TRBJ1-5, the V gene TRBV6-6; maybe TRBD1 (5 bases). V lost 0 bases, J lost 2 bases, and 14 bases lay in between. The CDR3 consists of 17 residues. The germline V gene encodes CDR1 MNHNY and CDR2 SVGAGI (reference sequence). The CDR3 loop is CASSYSLRGPGNQPQHF. The CDR3 coding sequence is TGTGCCAGCAGTTACTCGTTAAGGGGACCCGGCAATCAGCCCCAGCATTTT.

This clonotype is categorized as medium-sized. The rearrangement links TRBV20-1 to TRBJ2-4, with 10 bases fitting TRBD2. CDR3 length equals 16 residues. Germline V gene sequence: CDR1 DFQATT, CDR2 SNEGSKA (reference sequence). J was trimmed by 7 bases and V by 0 bases; bases with no gene match: 9. The CDR3 is CSAREAGTSASNIQYF. In DNA form, the CDR3 reads TGCAGTGCTAGAGAAGCCGGGACTAGCGCAAGTAACATTCAGTACTTC.

This clonotype was picked up many times. The chain is built from TRBV5-1 and TRBJ2-3; no definite D call. The germline gives CDR1 SGHRS, CDR2 YFSETQ. This CDR3 comprises 15 residues. V shed 3 bases and J shed 0 bases, with 11 bases lying between them. CDR3 nucleotides: TGCGCCAGCAGCTCAACACGCTATAGCACAGATACGCAGTATTTT. It encodes CASSSTRYSTDTQYF.